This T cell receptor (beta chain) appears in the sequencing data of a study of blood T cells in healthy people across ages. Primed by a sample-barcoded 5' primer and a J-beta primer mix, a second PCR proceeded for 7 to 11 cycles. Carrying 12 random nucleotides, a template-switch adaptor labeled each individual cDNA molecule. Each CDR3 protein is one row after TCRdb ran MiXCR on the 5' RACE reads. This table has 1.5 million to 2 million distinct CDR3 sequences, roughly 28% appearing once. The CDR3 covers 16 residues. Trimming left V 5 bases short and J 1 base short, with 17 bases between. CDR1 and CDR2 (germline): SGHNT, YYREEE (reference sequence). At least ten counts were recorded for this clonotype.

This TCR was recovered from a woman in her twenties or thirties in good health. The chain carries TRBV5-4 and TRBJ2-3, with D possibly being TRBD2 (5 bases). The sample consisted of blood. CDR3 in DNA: TGTGCCAGCAGACCTTCCACCGGGCGGGGCACAGATACGCAGTATTTT. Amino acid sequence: CASRPSTGRGTDTQYF.